This T cell receptor beta chain was retrieved from a study of blood T cells in healthy people across ages. Total RNA extraction produced at least 6 micrograms (per sample) for the study. General study points: Percentage of naive T cells showed a strong correlation with TCR beta diversity. CMV status of donors was not determined, possibly confounding expanded clonotype changes.

Using a J-beta primer mix together with a sample-barcoded 5' primer, a second PCR was run for roughly 6 to 12 cycles. One entry per CDR3 protein results from TCRdb running MiXCR on the 5' RACE reads. The repertoire consists of around 580,000 distinct CDR3 sequences, with less than 60% occurring once and the leading ten covering around 23%. This clonotype was detected only a few times. Its antigen remains unidentified. Sequenced sample: blood. The clonotype was recovered from a man older than 75 in good health.

CDR3 nucleotide sequence: TGTGCCAGCAGGTTAACAGGGTCCTACGAGCAGTACTTC. Protein: CASRLTGSYEQYF. The chain employs TRBV11-2 and TRBJ2-7; possible D gene TRBD1, 6 bases. The CDR3 length is 13 residues. Germline assignment: CDR1 SGHAT and CDR2 FQNNGV. Trimming took off 6 bases at V and 1 base at J, with 10 bases between the two ends.